These 10 T cell receptor beta chains were all obtained from the same sample, sequenced in a study of shared T cell receptors in the human thymus. Data came from immunoSEQ multiplex PCR; TCRdb stores just in-frame clones and leaves some out. This sample has 640,000 or so clones, with approximately 87% found just once. These sequences were also reported in another study, on human thymus T cells.

Sequenced input: thymocytes. The origin of the receptors is a boy in the first two years of life with a congenital heart defect.

The V and J genes are TRBV10-2 and TRBJ2-1; D remains unclear. This CDR3 has 14 amino acids. The germline V gene encodes CDR1 WSHSY and CDR2 SAAADI. Trimming stripped 5 bases from V and 6 bases from J, with 14 bases between. The CDR3 region has the DNA TGCGCCAGCAGTTTAGAATCTATTAGCAATGAGCAGTTCTTC. Translated: CASSLESISNEQFF.

The chain combines TRBV2 with TRBJ2-6, with D maybe TRBD1 (6 bases). The CDR3 runs to 17 residues. V gave up 7 bases and J gave up 0 bases, with 16 bases separating them. Germline CDR1 SNHLY, CDR2 FYNNEI. CDR3 bases: TGTGCCAGCAATATACAGGGCCTCCCCTCTGGGGCCAACGTCCTGACTTTC. Translation gives CASNIQGLPSGANVLTF.

Concerning this clone itself: In the same sample, other DNA sequences code for this CDR3. The gene calls are TRBV28 and TRBJ2-7; D remains unclear. The V gene lost 3 bases and the J gene lost 3 bases, with 6 bases spanning the gap. The CDR3 spans 12 residues. Germline values: CDR1 MDHEN, CDR2 SYDVKM. The CDR3 nucleotides are TGTGCCAGCAGTTTCCCGGGCTACGAGCAGTACTTC. It is translated as CASSFPGYEQYF.

This chain uses TRBV28 with TRBJ1-1; 7 bases align to TRBD1. V lost 4 bases and J lost 1; bases outside the gene matches: 6. The CDR3 is 15 amino acids. Germline CDR1 reads MDHEN; CDR2 reads SYDVKM. CDR3 in amino acids: CASSSPRTGNTEAFF. CDR3 sequence (DNA): TGTGCCAGCAGTTCGCCCCGGACAGGGAACACTGAAGCTTTCTTT. The full variable domain, completed using reference TRBV28 and TRBJ1-1, is DVKVTQSSRYLVKRTGEKVFLECVQDMDHENMFWYRQDPGLGLRLIYFSYDVKMKEKGDIPEGYSVSREKKERFSLILESASTNQTSMYLCASSSPRTGNTEAFFGQGTRLTVV.

This clone appeared once. The rearrangement links TRBV28 to TRBJ1-5; 7 positions match TRBD1. The CDR3 consists of 19 residues. With 5 bases clipped from V and 0 bases from J, the junction kept 16 bases outside the gene matches. Germline V CDR1 and CDR2: MDHEN, SYDVKM. CDR3 protein: CASSRDAPPTGDSNQPQHF. Written as DNA, the CDR3 is TGTGCCAGCAGTCGCGACGCACCACCAACAGGGGATAGCAATCAGCCCCAGCATTTT.

This rearrangement joins TRBV4-1 to TRBJ1-2; 8 nucleotides align to TRBD1. V shed 0 bases, J shed 7 bases, and the junction held 13 bases outside the gene matches. From germline, CDR1 is MGHRA and CDR2 YSYEKL. The CDR3 loop spans 17 amino acids. Here the CDR3 reads CASSQDSGGQALAGYTF. The CDR3 DNA follows: TGCGCCAGCAGCCAAGACAGTGGGGGACAGGCGTTGGCTGGCTACACCTTC.

The chain uses TRBV7-8 and TRBJ2-7; maybe TRBD1 (5 bases). From germline, CDR1 is SGHVS and CDR2 FQNEAQ. V was shortened by 1 base and J by 6 bases, with 16 bases between the two germline ends. This CDR3 region has 15 residues. DNA of the CDR3: TGTGCCAGCAGCTTAGGTGCCCGTCCTGGGGCCGAGCAGTACTTC. This sequence encodes CASSLGARPGAEQYF.

The chain joins TRBV5-4 to TRBJ2-1; 10 bases align to TRBD2. Losses at the gene ends were 4 bases for V and 4 bases for J; bases not matched to a gene: 11. The CDR3 extends over 17 amino acids. CDR1 and CDR2 from the germline V gene are SGHNT and YYREEE (reference sequence). CDR3 sequence reads: CASSRWRTSGTYNEQFF. CDR3 sequence (DNA): TGTGCCAGCAGCCGTTGGAGGACTAGCGGAACATACAATGAGCAGTTCTTC.

The chain joins TRBV6-5 to TRBJ1-2; 9 bases are shared with TRBD1. Per the germline V gene, CDR1 is MNHEY and CDR2 is SVGAGI. This CDR3 is built from 14 residues. V lost 4 bases to trimming and J lost 8 bases; unmatched junction nucleotides: 8. CDR3 in amino acids: CASSSPQGAGGYTF. CDR3 nucleotide sequence: TGTGCCAGCAGTTCTCCACAGGGGGCCGGGGGCTACACCTTC.

V is TRBV4-2 and J is TRBJ2-7, with 11 bases aligning to TRBD1. The CDR3 runs 20 residues. Germline V CDR1 and CDR2: LGHNA, YNFKEQ. The V segment lost 0 bases and the J segment 2 bases; nucleotides outside the gene matches: 15. In DNA form, the CDR3 reads TGTGCCAGCAGCCAAGAGATCTCTAAGTATTTGGGACAGGGGGCCTACGAGCAGTACTTC. Amino acid sequence: CASSQEISKYLGQGAYEQYF.